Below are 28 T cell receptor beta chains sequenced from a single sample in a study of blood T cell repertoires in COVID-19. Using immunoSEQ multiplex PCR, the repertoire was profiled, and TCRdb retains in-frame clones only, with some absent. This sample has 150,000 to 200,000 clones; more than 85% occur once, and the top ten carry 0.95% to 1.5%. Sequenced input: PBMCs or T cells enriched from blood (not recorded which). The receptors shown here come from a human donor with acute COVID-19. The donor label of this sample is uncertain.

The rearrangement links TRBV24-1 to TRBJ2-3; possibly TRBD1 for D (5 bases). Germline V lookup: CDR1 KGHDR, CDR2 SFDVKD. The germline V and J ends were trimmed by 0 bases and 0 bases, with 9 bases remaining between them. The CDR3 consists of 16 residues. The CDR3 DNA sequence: TGTGCCACCAGTGATTTGACAGGTCCTAGCACAGATACGCAGTATTTT. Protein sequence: CATSDLTGPSTDTQYF.

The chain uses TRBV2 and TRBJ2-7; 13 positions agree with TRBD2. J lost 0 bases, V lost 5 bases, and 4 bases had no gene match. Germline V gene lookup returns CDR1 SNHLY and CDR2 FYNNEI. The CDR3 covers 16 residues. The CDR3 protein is CASSIGLAGASYEQYF. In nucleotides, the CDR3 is TGTGCCAGCAGTATCGGACTAGCGGGGGCCTCCTACGAGCAGTACTTC.

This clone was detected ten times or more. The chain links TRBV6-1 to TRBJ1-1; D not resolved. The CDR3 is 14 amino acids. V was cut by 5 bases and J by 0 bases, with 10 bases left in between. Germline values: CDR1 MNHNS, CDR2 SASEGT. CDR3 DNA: TGTGCCAGCAGTTGGAGGGAAATGAACACTGAAGCTTTCTTT. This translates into CASSWREMNTEAFF.

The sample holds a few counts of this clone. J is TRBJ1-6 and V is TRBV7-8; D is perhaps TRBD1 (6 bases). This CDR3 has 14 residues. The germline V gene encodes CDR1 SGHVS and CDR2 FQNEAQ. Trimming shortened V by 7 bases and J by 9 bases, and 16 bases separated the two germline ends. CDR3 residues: CASNPGAGVSPLHF. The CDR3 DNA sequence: TGTGCCAGCAACCCAGGTGCAGGGGTTTCACCCCTCCACTTT.

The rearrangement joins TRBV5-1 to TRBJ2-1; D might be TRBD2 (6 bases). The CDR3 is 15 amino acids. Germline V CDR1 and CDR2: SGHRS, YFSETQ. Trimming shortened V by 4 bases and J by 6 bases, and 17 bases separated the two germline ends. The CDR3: CASSAETRYGNEQFF. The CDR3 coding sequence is TGCGCCAGCAGCGCGGAGACTAGATACGGCAATGAGCAGTTCTTC.

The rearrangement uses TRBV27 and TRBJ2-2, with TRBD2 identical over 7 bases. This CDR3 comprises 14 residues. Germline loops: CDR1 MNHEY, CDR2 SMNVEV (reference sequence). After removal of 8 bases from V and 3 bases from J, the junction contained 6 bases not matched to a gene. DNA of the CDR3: TGTGCCAGCTCAAATGGGGGGGACACCGGGGAGCTGTTTTTT. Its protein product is CASSNGGDTGELFF.

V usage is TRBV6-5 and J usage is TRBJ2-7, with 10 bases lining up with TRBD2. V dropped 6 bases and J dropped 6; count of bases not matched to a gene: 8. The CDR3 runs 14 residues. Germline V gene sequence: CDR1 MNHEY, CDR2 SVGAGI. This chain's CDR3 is CASSSTSGESEQYF. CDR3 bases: TGTGCCAGCAGCTCCACTAGCGGGGAATCCGAGCAGTACTTC.

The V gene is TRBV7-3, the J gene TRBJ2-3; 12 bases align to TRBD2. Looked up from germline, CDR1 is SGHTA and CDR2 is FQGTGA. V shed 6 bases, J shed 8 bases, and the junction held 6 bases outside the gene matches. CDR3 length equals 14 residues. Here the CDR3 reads CASRPSGGAGTQYF. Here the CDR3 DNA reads TGTGCCAGCAGGCCTAGCGGGGGGGCCGGTACGCAGTATTTT.

CDR3 protein: CASSPAGTEIYGYTF. CDR3 coding DNA: TGCGCCAGCAGCCCTGCCGGGACAGAAATTTATGGCTACACCTTC. The chain combines TRBV5-1 with TRBJ1-2; 7 bases map to TRBD1. CDR1 and CDR2 from the germline V gene are SGHRS and YFSETQ. V lost 4 bases, J lost 5 bases, and 11 bases stayed unmatched. This CDR3 contains 15 residues. Drawing the rest from reference TRBV5-1 and TRBJ1-2, the complete variable domain is KAGVTQTPRYLIKTRGQQVTLSCSPISGHRSVSWYQQTPGQGLQFLFEYFSETQRNKGNFPGRFSGRQFSNSRSEMNVSTLELGDSALYLCASSPAGTEIYGYTFGSGTRLTVV.

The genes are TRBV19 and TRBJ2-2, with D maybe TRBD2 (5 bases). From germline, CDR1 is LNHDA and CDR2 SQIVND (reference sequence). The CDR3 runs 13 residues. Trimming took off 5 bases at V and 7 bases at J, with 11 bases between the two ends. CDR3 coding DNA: TGTGCCAGTAGTTCACAAGGAGGCGGGGAGCTGTTTTTT. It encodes CASSSQGGGELFF.

CDR3 protein: CAISETARQSNNSPLHF. Here the CDR3 DNA reads TGTGCCATCAGTGAGACAGCCAGACAGTCTAATAATTCACCCCTCCACTTT. V and J are TRBV10-3 and TRBJ1-6; possibly TRBD1 for D (5 bases). Per the germline V gene, CDR1 is ENHRY and CDR2 is SYGVKD. The CDR3 has 17 amino acids. Trimming stripped 2 bases from V and 5 bases from J, with 16 bases between.

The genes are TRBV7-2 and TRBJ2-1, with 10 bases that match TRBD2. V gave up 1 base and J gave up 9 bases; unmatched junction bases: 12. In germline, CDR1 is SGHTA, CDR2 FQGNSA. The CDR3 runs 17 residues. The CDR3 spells CASSLGTQRGGQGEQFF. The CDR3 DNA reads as TGTGCCAGCAGCTTAGGTACCCAGCGGGGGGGCCAGGGTGAGCAGTTCTTC.

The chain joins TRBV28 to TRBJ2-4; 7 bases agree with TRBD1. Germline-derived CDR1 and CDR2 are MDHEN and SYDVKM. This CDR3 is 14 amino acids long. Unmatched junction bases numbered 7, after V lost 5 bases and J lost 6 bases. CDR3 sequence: CASSPGQKTNIQYF. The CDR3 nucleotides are TGTGCCAGCAGTCCGGGACAGAAAACAAACATTCAGTACTTC.

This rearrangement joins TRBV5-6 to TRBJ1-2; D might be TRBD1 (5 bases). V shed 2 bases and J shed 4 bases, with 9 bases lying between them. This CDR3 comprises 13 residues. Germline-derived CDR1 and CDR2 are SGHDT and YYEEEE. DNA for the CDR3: TGTGCCAGCAGCTTTCCAGGGATCTATGGCTACACCTTC. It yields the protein CASSFPGIYGYTF.

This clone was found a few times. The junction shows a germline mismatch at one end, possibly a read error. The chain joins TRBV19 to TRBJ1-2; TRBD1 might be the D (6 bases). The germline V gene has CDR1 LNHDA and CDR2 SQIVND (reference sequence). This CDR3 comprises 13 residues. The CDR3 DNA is TGTGCCAGTAATATAGGGGGGCGACATGGCTACACCTTC. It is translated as CASNIGGRHGYTF. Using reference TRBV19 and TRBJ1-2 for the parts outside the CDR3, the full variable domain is DGGITQSPKYLFRKEGQNVTLSCEQNLNHDAMYWYRQDPGQGLRLIYYSQIVNDFQKGDIAEGYSVSREKKESFPLTVTSAQKNPTAFYLCASNIGGRHGYTFGSGTRLTVV.

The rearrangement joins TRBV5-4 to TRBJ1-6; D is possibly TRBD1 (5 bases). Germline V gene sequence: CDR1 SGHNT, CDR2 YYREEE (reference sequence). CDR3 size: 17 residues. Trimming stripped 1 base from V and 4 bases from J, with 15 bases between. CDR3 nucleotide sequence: TGTGCCAGCAGCTTGTTTTCCGGCAGGGCTTATAATTCACCCCTCCACTTT. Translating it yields CASSLFSGRAYNSPLHF.

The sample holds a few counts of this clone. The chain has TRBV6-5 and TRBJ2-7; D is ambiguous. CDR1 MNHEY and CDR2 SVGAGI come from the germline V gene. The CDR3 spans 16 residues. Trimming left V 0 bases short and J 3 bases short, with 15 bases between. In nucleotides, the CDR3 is TGTGCCAGCAGTTACTCGAGAGGAGAGTCCTTCTACGAGCAGTACTTC. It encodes CASSYSRGESFYEQYF.

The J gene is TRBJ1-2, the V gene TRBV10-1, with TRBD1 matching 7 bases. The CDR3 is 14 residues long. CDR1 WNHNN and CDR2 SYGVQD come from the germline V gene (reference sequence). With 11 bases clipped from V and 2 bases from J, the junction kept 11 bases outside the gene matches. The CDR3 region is CAPDEGQRNYGYTF. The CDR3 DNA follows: TGCGCCCCAGACGAGGGACAGAGGAACTATGGCTACACCTTC.

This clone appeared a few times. CDR3 in DNA: TGTGCCAGCAGTTCTAGCGGGGCCTTCTACGAGCAGTACTTC. It is translated as CASSSSGAFYEQYF. The rearrangement joins TRBV14 to TRBJ2-7; 9 bases fit TRBD2. Germline CDR1 SGHDN, CDR2 FVKESK. J gave up 3 bases and V 6 bases, and 6 bases lay outside the gene matches. The CDR3 sequence is 14 residues long.

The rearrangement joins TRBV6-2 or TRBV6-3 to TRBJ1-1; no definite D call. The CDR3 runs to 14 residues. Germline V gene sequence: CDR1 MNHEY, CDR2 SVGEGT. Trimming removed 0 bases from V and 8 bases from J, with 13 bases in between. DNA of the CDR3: TGTGCCAGCAGTTACTCGGCCACTATGTCGGAAGCTTTCTTT. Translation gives CASSYSATMSEAFF.

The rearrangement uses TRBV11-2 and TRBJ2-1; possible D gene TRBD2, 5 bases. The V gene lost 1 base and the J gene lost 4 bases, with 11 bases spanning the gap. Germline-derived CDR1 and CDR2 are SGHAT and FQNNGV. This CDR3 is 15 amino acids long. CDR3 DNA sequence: TGTGCCAGCAGCTTAGGTACCGGGGAGTACAATGAGCAGTTCTTC. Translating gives CASSLGTGEYNEQFF.

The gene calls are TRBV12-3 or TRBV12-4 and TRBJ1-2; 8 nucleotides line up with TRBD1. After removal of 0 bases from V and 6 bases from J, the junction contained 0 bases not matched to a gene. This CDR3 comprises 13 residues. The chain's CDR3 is CASSLAQGDGYTF. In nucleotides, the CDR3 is TGTGCCAGCAGTTTAGCACAGGGGGATGGCTACACCTTC.

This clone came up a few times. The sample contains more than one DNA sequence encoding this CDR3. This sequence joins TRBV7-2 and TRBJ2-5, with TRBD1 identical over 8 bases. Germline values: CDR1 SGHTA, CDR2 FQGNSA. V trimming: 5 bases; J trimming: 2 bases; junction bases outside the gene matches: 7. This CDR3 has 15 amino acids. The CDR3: CASSPDRGRQETQYF. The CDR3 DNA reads TGTGCCAGCAGCCCTGACAGGGGAAGGCAAGAGACCCAGTACTTC.

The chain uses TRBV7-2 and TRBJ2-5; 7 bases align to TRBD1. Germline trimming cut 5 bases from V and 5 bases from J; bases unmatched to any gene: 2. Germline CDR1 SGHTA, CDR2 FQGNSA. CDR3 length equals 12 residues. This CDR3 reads CASSQQGETQYF. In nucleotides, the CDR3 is TGTGCCAGCAGCCAACAGGGGGAGACCCAGTACTTC.

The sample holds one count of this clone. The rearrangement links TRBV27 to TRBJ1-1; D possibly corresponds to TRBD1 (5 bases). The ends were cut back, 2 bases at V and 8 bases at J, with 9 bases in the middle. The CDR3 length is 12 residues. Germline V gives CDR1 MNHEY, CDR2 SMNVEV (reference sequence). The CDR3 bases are TGTGCCAGCAGTTTAAGGGGTAAGGAAGCTTTCTTT. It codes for CASSLRGKEAFF.

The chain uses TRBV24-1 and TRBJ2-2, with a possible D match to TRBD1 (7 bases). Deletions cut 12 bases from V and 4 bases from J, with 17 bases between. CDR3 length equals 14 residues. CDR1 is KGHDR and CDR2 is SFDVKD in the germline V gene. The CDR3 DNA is TGTGCCGCGGGGACAGCTAATCCCACCGGGGAGCTGTTTTTT. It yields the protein CAAGTANPTGELFF.

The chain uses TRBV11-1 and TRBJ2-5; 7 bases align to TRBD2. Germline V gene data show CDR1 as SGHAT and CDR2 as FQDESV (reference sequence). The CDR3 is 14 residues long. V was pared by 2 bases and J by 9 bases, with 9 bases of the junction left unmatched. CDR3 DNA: TGTGCCAGCAGCTTAAAGGGAGGGCTCCCCCCCCAGTACTTC. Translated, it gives CASSLKGGLPPQYF.

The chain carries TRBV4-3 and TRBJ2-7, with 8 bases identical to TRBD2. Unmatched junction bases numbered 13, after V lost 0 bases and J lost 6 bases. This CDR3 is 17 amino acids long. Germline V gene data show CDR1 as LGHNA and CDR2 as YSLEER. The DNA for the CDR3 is TGCGCCAGCAGCCAAGATGGTAGCGGGGCCTCCAGGGGCGAGCAGTACTTC. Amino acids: CASSQDGSGASRGEQYF.